A single sample gave rise to the 30 T cell receptor beta chains below, sequenced in a study of T cells after yellow fever vaccination. Via MiXCR, TCRdb re-called the 5' RACE reads, giving one row per CDR3 protein. The sample carries about 160,000 distinct CDR3 sequences, around 7.2% recorded once. Sample: CD4+ T cells sorted from PBMCs, taken less than 6 days after the first yellow fever vaccination. Source of these receptors: a man aged 18-30 years who received the YFV17D yellow fever vaccine.

This clonotype was recorded at least ten times. V gene TRBV5-1 combines with J gene TRBJ1-4; D unclear. The germline V gene encodes CDR1 SGHRS and CDR2 YFSETQ. The CDR3 has 15 amino acids. Trimming took 5 bases from V and 2 from J, leaving 13 bases between them. The DNA of the CDR3 is TGCGCCAGCAGGAGATCGGGTTGGACTAATGAAAAACTGTTTTTT. As protein: CASRRSGWTNEKLFF.

This clonotype showed up just a few times. The V call is TRBV7-9, the J call TRBJ2-2; 10 bases align to TRBD2. The CDR3 extends over 16 amino acids. Germline CDR1 is SEHNR and CDR2 is FQNEAQ (reference sequence). V lost 3 bases and J lost 6; bases outside the gene matches: 7. CDR3 sequence reads: CASSLGTSVASGELFF. The CDR3 coding sequence is TGTGCCAGCAGCTTGGGGACTAGCGTGGCGTCCGGGGAGCTGTTTTTT.

This clonotype turned up a few times. The V and J genes are TRBV6-1 and TRBJ2-2; 9 bases are a match to TRBD1. J lost 7 bases, V lost 6 bases, and 9 bases had no gene match. Germline CDR1 reads MNHNS; CDR2 reads SASEGT. The CDR3 is made up of 15 amino acids. The CDR3 here is CASSRILGQGGELFF. In DNA form, the CDR3 reads TGTGCCAGCAGCCGTATCCTGGGACAGGGCGGGGAGCTGTTTTTT.

This clonotype was seen many times. The genes are TRBV5-1 and TRBJ2-7; a possible D gene is TRBD2 (6 bases). V lost 7 bases, J lost 0 bases, and 17 bases lay in between. The CDR3 runs 15 residues. The germline gives CDR1 SGHRS, CDR2 YFSETQ. The CDR3 bases are TGCGCCAGCTCGGAAACGGGACTCCGCTCCTACGAGCAGTACTTC. It yields the protein CASSETGLRSYEQYF.

This clonotype was detected ten times or more. The chain has TRBV20-1 and TRBJ2-3; 10 bases match TRBD2. J gave up 2 bases and V 4 bases, and 3 bases lay outside the gene matches. The CDR3 runs 14 residues. Germline assignment: CDR1 DFQATT and CDR2 SNEGSKA (reference sequence). The CDR3 protein is CSAKLAGNTDTQYF. The CDR3 nucleotides read TGCAGTGCTAAACTAGCGGGGAACACAGATACGCAGTATTTT.

This clonotype was counted only a few times. The genes are TRBV11-2 and TRBJ1-2; 9 nucleotides match TRBD1. Per germline, CDR1 SGHAT and CDR2 FQNNGV. Unmatched junction bases numbered 3, after V lost 4 bases and J lost 6 bases. This CDR3 is 13 amino acids long. CDR3 DNA sequence: TGTGCCAGCAGCTGGGGACAGGGTGATGGCTACACCTTC. It specifies CASSWGQGDGYTF.

This clonotype was counted ten times or more. The V call is TRBV3-1, the J call TRBJ1-1, with D unresolved. The germline V gene encodes CDR1 LGHDT and CDR2 YNNKEL (reference sequence). This CDR3 has 14 residues. Trimming cost V 5 bases and J 1 base, with 11 bases left between them. CDR3 in amino acids: CASSEQWGNTEAFF. The DNA of the CDR3 is TGTGCCAGCAGCGAACAATGGGGGAACACTGAAGCTTTCTTT.

Many counts were recorded for this clonotype. J is TRBJ2-5 and V is TRBV7-2, with unresolved D. The CDR3 sequence is 15 residues long. Germline lookup yields CDR1 SGHTA and CDR2 FQGNSA. The V end was cut by 5 bases, the J end by 0 bases, with 13 bases between. In nucleotides, the CDR3 is TGTGCCAGCAGCGCCCGGACGTGGGACCAAGAGACCCAGTACTTC. It encodes CASSARTWDQETQYF.

This clonotype was recorded a few times. This sequence joins TRBV5-1 and TRBJ2-1; either TRBD1 or TRBD2 may fit D (7 bases each). Trimming cost V 0 bases and J 6 bases, with 13 bases left between them. CDR1 and CDR2 from the germline V gene are SGHRS and YFSETQ. There are 15 residues in the CDR3. This CDR3 is CASSLGEGAGNEQFF. CDR3 sequence (DNA): TGCGCCAGCAGCTTGGGGGAGGGGGCCGGCAATGAGCAGTTCTTC.

This clonotype was detected a few times. The genes are TRBV4-1 and TRBJ2-3; 7 nucleotides agree with TRBD1. V trimming: 0 bases; J trimming: 4 bases; junction bases outside the gene matches: 7. Germline CDR1 and CDR2: MGHRA and YSYEKL. The CDR3 length is 16 residues. CDR3 residues: CASSQELGQGADTQYF. CDR3 DNA sequence: TGCGCCAGCAGCCAAGAGTTAGGGCAGGGGGCAGATACGCAGTATTTT.

This clonotype was counted between two and nine times. This chain connects TRBV12-3 or TRBV12-4 to TRBJ1-1, with D perhaps matching TRBD1 (5 bases). The CDR3 runs to 13 residues. V gave up 4 bases and J gave up 6 bases, with 12 bases separating them. CDR3: CASSWGTRAEAFF. The CDR3 bases are TGTGCCAGCAGTTGGGGGACGCGCGCTGAAGCTTTCTTT.

The table lists this clonotype with many counts. This rearrangement joins TRBV5-1 to TRBJ2-2; the D is unclear. V lost 4 bases to trimming and J lost 7 bases, with 14 bases between them. In germline, CDR1 is SGHRS, CDR2 YFSETQ. The CDR3 contains 14 residues. In DNA form, the CDR3 reads TGCGCCAGCAGCACTGTCGAAGGTTACGGGGAGCTGTTTTTT. Its translation is CASSTVEGYGELFF. Complete variable domain (other parts from reference TRBV5-1 and TRBJ2-2): KAGVTQTPRYLIKTRGQQVTLSCSPISGHRSVSWYQQTPGQGLQFLFEYFSETQRNKGNFPGRFSGRQFSNSRSEMNVSTLELGDSALYLCASSTVEGYGELFFGEGSRLTVL.

This clonotype was detected ten times or more. V gene TRBV5-4 combines with J gene TRBJ2-3; TRBD2 matches at 7 bases. CDR3 length: 14 residues. J lost 3 bases, V lost 0 bases, and 1 base had no gene match. The germline V gene has CDR1 SGHNT and CDR2 YYREEE (reference sequence). The CDR3 region has the DNA TGTGCCAGCAGCTTGGTACTAGCGACAGATACGCAGTATTTT. It is translated as CASSLVLATDTQYF.

This clonotype appeared many times. The chain has TRBV10-1 and TRBJ2-3; 7 nucleotides align to TRBD2. Germline-derived CDR1 and CDR2 are WNHNN and SYGVQD (reference sequence). The J segment lost 2 bases and the V segment lost 6 bases, leaving 11 bases of the junction unmatched. CDR3 length: 16 amino acids. The CDR3 region is CASSSGRAGVTDTQYF. CDR3 nucleotide sequence: TGCGCCAGCAGCTCAGGACGGGCGGGGGTCACAGATACGCAGTATTTT.

This clonotype was picked up a small number of times. The J gene is TRBJ2-5, the V gene TRBV29-1, with 8 bases lining up with TRBD2. Per germline, CDR1 SQVTM and CDR2 ANQGSEA. The CDR3 loop spans 14 amino acids. V trimming: 4 bases; J trimming: 5 bases; junction bases outside the gene matches: 9. The CDR3 region is CSVVERGRGETQYF. CDR3 nucleotide sequence: TGCAGCGTTGTCGAGCGGGGGCGGGGGGAGACCCAGTACTTC. Variable domain in full (rest from reference TRBV29-1 and TRBJ2-5): SAVISQKPSRDICQRGTSLTIQCQVDSQVTMMFWYRQQPGQSLTLIATANQGSEATYESGFVIDKFPISRPNLTFSTLTVSNMSPEDSSIYLCSVVERGRGETQYFGPGTRLLVL.

This clonotype was seen at least ten times. This chain joins TRBV12-3 or TRBV12-4 and TRBJ1-1; 8 bases align to TRBD1. The CDR3 is made up of 14 amino acids. V was clipped by 7 bases and J by 7 bases; unmatched bases: 11. CDR3 region: CASTGGQGGSEAFF. CDR3 nucleotides: TGTGCCAGCACCGGAGGACAGGGAGGTAGTGAAGCTTTCTTT.

V gene TRBV7-2 combines with J gene TRBJ2-7, with 7 positions matching TRBD1. Germline CDR1 is SGHTA and CDR2 is FQGNSA. The J segment lost 4 bases and the V segment lost 0 bases, leaving 6 bases of the junction unmatched. The length of the CDR3 is 15 residues. In DNA, the CDR3 is TGTGCCAGCAGCTTAGCGCAGGGGACAGAGTACGAGCAGTACGTC. Its protein product is CASSLAQGTEYEQYV.

This clonotype showed up many times. V and J are TRBV6-5 and TRBJ1-2; D is unresolved. The CDR3 runs to 14 residues. V shed 0 bases and J shed 7 bases, with 12 bases lying between them. The germline gives CDR1 MNHEY, CDR2 SVGAGI. CDR3 nucleotide sequence: TGTGCCAGCAGTTACTCGATACTAGAAAGTGGCTACACCTTC. This translates into CASSYSILESGYTF.

This clonotype came up many times. This chain connects TRBV5-1 to TRBJ2-5; the D is unclear. The CDR3 has 17 residues. CDR1 and CDR2 from the germline V gene are SGHRS and YFSETQ. V was trimmed by 0 bases and J by 4 bases, leaving 19 bases between them. In DNA form, the CDR3 reads TGCGCCAGCAGCTTGGCCGGTCCCTCCTTTGATTCAGAGACCCAGTACTTC. Translation: CASSLAGPSFDSETQYF.

This clonotype was detected many times. The V and J genes are TRBV12-3 or TRBV12-4 and TRBJ1-6, with D maybe TRBD1 (5 bases). The CDR3 consists of 17 residues. Trimming shortened V by 5 bases and J by 8 bases, and 22 bases separated the two germline ends. The CDR3: CASSRIRAGRGHSPLHF. DNA of the CDR3: TGTGCCAGCAGTCGAATCAGGGCGGGACGGGGCCATTCACCCCTCCACTTT.

This clonotype was found many times. This rearrangement joins TRBV6-2 or TRBV6-3 to TRBJ2-2; no clear D gene. The CDR3 is 14 amino acids. Germline V CDR1 and CDR2: MNHEY, SVGEGT. The V and J ends lost 6 bases and 5 bases respectively, with 13 bases between them. CDR3 DNA: TGTGCCAGCAGACCGTGGTTTGCTACCGGGGAGCTGTTTTTT. This codes for CASRPWFATGELFF.

In its sample, this clonotype was seen many times. The chain recombines TRBV7-9 with TRBJ1-1; D is unclear. The CDR3 has 14 residues. The germline CDR1 and CDR2 sequences are SEHNR and FQNEAQ (reference sequence). The ends were cut back, 3 bases at V and 1 base at J, with 9 bases in the middle. CDR3 loop: CASSFEGGNTEAFF. The CDR3 region has the DNA TGTGCCAGCAGCTTCGAGGGAGGGAACACTGAAGCTTTCTTT.

This clonotype was seen at least ten times. CDR3 sequence (DNA): TGTGCCAGCAGAGCCAGAGGGGCGCTGAGGACAGATACGCAGTATTTT. This sequence encodes CASRARGALRTDTQYF. This chain connects TRBV12-3 or TRBV12-4 to TRBJ2-3; tentatively, D is TRBD1 or TRBD2 (5 bases each). This CDR3 comprises 16 residues. Trimming took 6 bases from V and 3 from J, leaving 19 bases between them.

This clonotype appeared many times. This chain connects TRBV6-5 to TRBJ1-6; D is possibly TRBD1 (5 bases). The CDR3 length is 16 residues. CDR1 is MNHEY and CDR2 is SVGAGI in the germline V gene. The V gene lost 8 bases and the J gene lost 0 bases, with 14 bases spanning the gap. The CDR3 region has the DNA TGTGCCAGCCATCGGGGGTGGCCCTCCTATAATTCACCCCTCCACTTT. It yields the protein CASHRGWPSYNSPLHF.

This clonotype was recorded at least ten times. The chain combines TRBV7-8 with TRBJ2-5; TRBD2 is a possible D gene (6 bases). CDR3 length: 17 amino acids. The germline CDR1 and CDR2 sequences are SGHVS and FQNEAQ. The V end lost 1 base, the J end lost 7 bases, and 22 bases lay between the germline ends. The CDR3 sequence is CASSLDLLARGEGTQYF. The CDR3 DNA follows: TGTGCCAGCAGCTTAGATCTACTAGCCCGCGGCGAAGGGACCCAGTACTTC.

This clonotype was counted at least ten times. The chain joins TRBV14 to TRBJ2-3; D tentatively fits TRBD1 or TRBD2 (5 bases each). Trimming removed 4 bases at V and 0 bases at J, with 14 bases between. This CDR3 is 16 amino acids long. CDR1 and CDR2 from the germline V gene are SGHDN and FVKESK. The CDR3 sequence: CASSPRLGRSTDTQYF. The CDR3, as DNA: TGTGCCAGCAGCCCAAGATTGGGACGGAGCACAGATACGCAGTATTTT.

This clonotype was seen more than once but under ten times. The V call is TRBV7-9, the J call TRBJ2-5; D unclear. CDR3 length equals 14 residues. V was clipped by 5 bases and J by 5 bases, with 15 bases between them. Germline CDR1 reads SEHNR; CDR2 reads FQNEAQ (reference sequence). CDR3 nucleotides: TGTGCCAGCAGCCCCTCCTTATTTGGGGAGACCCAGTACTTC. Protein product: CASSPSLFGETQYF.

This clonotype was picked up many times. V and J are TRBV20-1 and TRBJ2-7, with 8 bases identical to TRBD1. Trimming took 4 bases from V and 4 from J; bases not matched to a gene: 3. The germline V gene encodes CDR1 DFQATT and CDR2 SNEGSKA (reference sequence). This CDR3 has 12 amino acids. The CDR3 loop reads CSAKQGGYEQYV. The CDR3 nucleotides read TGCAGTGCTAAACAGGGGGGATACGAGCAGTACGTC.

This clonotype was detected ten times or more. The rearrangement joins TRBV6-5 to TRBJ1-2; TRBD1 agrees at 7 bases. The CDR3 runs 14 residues. Unmatched junction bases numbered 7, after V lost 6 bases and J lost 3 bases. Germline V gives CDR1 MNHEY, CDR2 SVGAGI. The DNA of the CDR3 is TGTGCCAGCAGGCAGGACAGGACTTACTATGGCTACACCTTC. Its protein is CASRQDRTYYGYTF.

In the case of this clonotype: This could be a read error, since a much larger clone is one nucleotide away. The chain is built from TRBV2 and TRBJ2-3, with D unclear. The CDR3 spans 8 residues. Germline values: CDR1 SNHLY, CDR2 FYNNEI. This CDR3 is CASNTRYF. The CDR3 region has the DNA TGTGCCAGCAATACGCGGTATTTT.